This T cell receptor (beta chain) is from a study of technical replicates of blood from a few donors (dated by TCRdb to the late 2010s). From cysteine to phenylalanine, the CDR3 is 15 amino acids long. Solely the CDR3 DNA is kept, with 45 bases framed from the first base. V and J are truncated by 7 bases and 3 bases respectively, leaving an intervening sequence of 17 bases. For CDR1 and CDR2, the germline V gene lists MNHNS and SASEGT. Note on this clone: Its cognate antigen has yet to be identified. Base qualities are not provided; no much larger clone lies one nucleotide away.

Library preparation was by the immunoSEQ multiplex PCR assay. Held by TCRdb, this immuneACCESS table contains in-frame sequences only and omits some clones. Under half of the omission traces to an unresolved V gene where checked; the cause of the rest is unknown. The sample records about 73,000 clones, 93% of which are singletons. The ten largest make up 0.25% to 0.3% of the sample. This chain is built from TRBV6-1 and TRBJ2-3, with a tentative D gene TRBD2 over 7 matching bases. This TCR derives from a human donor in good health. Sequenced input: T cells isolated from PBMCs. The CDR3 sequence is CASNSGLGGTDTQYF. The nucleotides read TGTGCCAGCAACTCCGGACTAGGGGGAACAGATACGCAGTATTTT.